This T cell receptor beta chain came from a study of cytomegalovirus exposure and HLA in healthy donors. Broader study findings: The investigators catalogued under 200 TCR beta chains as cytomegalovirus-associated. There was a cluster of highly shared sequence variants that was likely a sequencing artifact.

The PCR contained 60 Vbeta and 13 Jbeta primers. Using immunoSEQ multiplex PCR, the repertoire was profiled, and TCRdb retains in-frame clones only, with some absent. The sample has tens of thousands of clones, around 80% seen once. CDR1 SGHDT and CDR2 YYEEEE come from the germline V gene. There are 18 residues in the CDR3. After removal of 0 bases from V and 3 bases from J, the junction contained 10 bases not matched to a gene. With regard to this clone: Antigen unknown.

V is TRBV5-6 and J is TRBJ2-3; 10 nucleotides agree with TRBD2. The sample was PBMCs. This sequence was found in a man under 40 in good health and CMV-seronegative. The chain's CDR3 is CASSLAASGSGWTDTQYF. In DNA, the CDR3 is TGTGCCAGCAGCTTGGCGGCTAGCGGGAGTGGTTGGACAGATACGCAGTATTTT. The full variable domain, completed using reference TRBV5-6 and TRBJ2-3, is DAGVTQSPTHLIKTRGQQVTLRCSPKSGHDTVSWYQQALGQGPQFIFQYYEEEERQRGNFPDRFSGHQFPNYSSELNVNALLLGDSALYLCASSLAASGSGWTDTQYFGPGTRLTVL.